One and the same sample provided the 3 T cell receptor beta chains below, sequenced in a study of T cells after yellow fever vaccination. TCRdb re-analysed the 5' RACE reads in MiXCR, keeping a single row per CDR3 protein. Here the sample spans about 350,000 distinct CDR3 sequences, roughly 8.3% being singletons. The sample in question was PBMCs, obtained 35 to 50 days after the first yellow fever vaccination. Receptors were obtained from a man in his late teens or twenties who received the YFV17D yellow fever vaccine.

This clonotype was seen a handful of times. The chain joins TRBV4-1 to TRBJ1-5, with D possibly TRBD1 on 6 matching bases. Germline CDR1 reads MGHRA; CDR2 reads YSYEKL. This CDR3 has 18 residues. V lost 3 bases and J lost 0, with 18 bases in between. This CDR3 is CASSQTGTPGFSNQPQHF. In DNA, the CDR3 is TGCGCCAGCAGCCAGACCGGGACACCGGGATTTAGCAATCAGCCCCAGCATTTT.

The CDR3 reads CASSSTTRSEQYF. The CDR3 coding sequence is TGTGCCAGCAGCTCGACCACTAGGTCCGAGCAGTACTTC. This rearrangement joins TRBV7-2 to TRBJ2-7; perhaps TRBD2 as D (5 bases). CDR1 and CDR2 (germline): SGHTA, FQGNSA. V was shortened by 4 bases and J by 6 bases, with 13 bases between the two germline ends. CDR3 size: 13 residues.

This clonotype appeared many times. This chain uses TRBV15 with TRBJ2-7; 7 bases align to TRBD1. Germline V gives CDR1 LNHNV, CDR2 YYDKDF (reference sequence). This CDR3 has 16 residues. The V gene end was trimmed by 1 base and the J gene end by 3 bases; junction bases not matched to a gene: 9. The CDR3 loop is CATSRAGQEPRYEQYF. The DNA for the CDR3 is TGTGCCACCAGCAGAGCTGGACAGGAACCTCGCTACGAGCAGTACTTC.